Below, 32 T cell receptor beta chains from the same sample are listed, as sequenced in a study of blood T cell repertoires in COVID-19. Method: immunoSEQ multiplex PCR; TCRdb's copy keeps in-frame clones and lacks some. The data show more than 90,000 clones, about 85% seen once. What was sequenced was peripheral blood. Source of these receptors: a human donor in a cohort sampled during active COVID-19.

CDR3 loop: CASSFRTGMNTEAFF. The CDR3 DNA follows: TGTGCCAGCAGCTTTCGGACAGGGATGAACACTGAAGCTTTCTTT. The chain couples TRBV9 to TRBJ1-1; 8 nucleotides align to TRBD1. This CDR3 is built from 15 residues. The ends lost 4 bases at V and 0 bases at J; junction bases unmatched: 5. Germline CDR1 SGDLS, CDR2 YYNGEE.

The J gene is TRBJ2-1, the V gene TRBV18; the match to TRBD2 covers 9 bases. Germline V gives CDR1 KGHSH, CDR2 LQKENI. The V gene end was trimmed by 3 bases and the J gene end by 6 bases; junction bases not matched to a gene: 3. The CDR3 runs to 14 residues. The chain's CDR3 is CASSPPAGGNEQFF. CDR3 bases: TGTGCCAGCTCACCGCCAGCGGGAGGCAATGAGCAGTTCTTC.

The chain combines TRBV28 with TRBJ2-5; 13 bases fit TRBD2. This CDR3 has 16 residues. Germline assignment: CDR1 MDHEN and CDR2 SYDVKM. Germline trimming cut 8 bases from V and 7 bases from J; bases unmatched to any gene: 13. CDR3 region: CASRPGLAGTGVTQYF. CDR3 bases: TGTGCCAGCCGACCGGGACTAGCGGGAACCGGGGTGACCCAGTACTTC.

This chain joins TRBV7-2 and TRBJ1-5; TRBD1 is a possible D gene (6 bases). Between the trimmed V and J ends, which lost 3 bases and 4 bases, there was a span of 13 bases. Germline-derived CDR1 and CDR2 are SGHTA and FQGNSA. The CDR3 covers 15 residues. The CDR3 is CASSFGGGRNQPQHF. The DNA for the CDR3 is TGTGCCAGCAGCTTCGGGGGGGGCCGTAATCAGCCCCAGCATTTT.

V usage is TRBV27 and J usage is TRBJ2-3; 7 nucleotides agree with TRBD2. Germline CDR1 reads MNHEY; CDR2 reads SMNVEV (reference sequence). The CDR3 sequence is 16 residues long. V lost 4 bases and J lost 6; bases outside the gene matches: 13. The CDR3 reads CASSSELASGLDTQYF. In nucleotides, the CDR3 is TGTGCCAGCAGTTCCGAACTAGCGTCTGGTTTGGATACGCAGTATTTT.

The chain joins TRBV6-5 to TRBJ2-2; D remains ambiguous. Germline V lookup: CDR1 MNHEY, CDR2 SVGAGI. V was cut by 6 bases and J by 3 bases, with 11 bases left in between. This CDR3 has 14 residues. In DNA form, the CDR3 reads TGTGCCAGCAGCCCGAGCCGGTACACCGGGGAGCTGTTTTTT. Translating it yields CASSPSRYTGELFF.

This chain uses TRBV19 with TRBJ1-6, with 8 bases lining up with TRBD1. Germline loops: CDR1 LNHDA, CDR2 SQIVND (reference sequence). The V and J ends lost 8 bases and 0 bases, in that order; junction bases with no gene match: 18. This CDR3 spans 20 amino acids. CDR3 sequence: CASSFAAGGTLGSYNSPLHF. Here the CDR3 DNA reads TGTGCCAGTTCGTTTGCTGCAGGGGGCACCCTGGGCTCCTATAATTCACCCCTCCACTTT.

The V and J genes are TRBV11-1 and TRBJ2-1; 9 bases are shared with TRBD1. Trimming took 5 bases from V and 7 from J; bases not matched to a gene: 9. Germline V gives CDR1 SGHAT, CDR2 FQDESV (reference sequence). This CDR3 has 15 residues. The CDR3 region is CASSPRTGDGNEQFF. The CDR3 DNA reads TGTGCCAGCAGCCCCCGGACAGGGGATGGTAATGAGCAGTTCTTC.

The rearrangement links TRBV6-5 to TRBJ2-1; 12 bases are shared with TRBD1. V lost 7 bases and J lost 10; bases outside the gene matches: 8. Germline CDR1 is MNHEY and CDR2 is SVGAGI. This CDR3 is built from 14 residues. CDR3 residues: CASNGGDRGREQFF. In nucleotides, the CDR3 is TGTGCCAGCAACGGCGGGGACAGGGGGCGAGAGCAGTTCTTC.

The CDR3 sequence: CASSKVGGEVAKNIQYF. CDR3 nucleotides: TGTGCCAGCAGCAAAGTGGGCGGGGAGGTGGCCAAAAACATTCAGTACTTC. This chain connects TRBV21-1 to TRBJ2-4; the D segment call TRBD2 is taken from the table without a DNA check. TRBV21-1 is recorded as a pseudogene. CDR3 length: 17 residues.

The chain uses TRBV11-3 and TRBJ2-7; a weak D match, TRBD2 (6 bases). Trimming removed 1 base at V and 3 bases at J, with 13 bases between. This CDR3 has 15 amino acids. Germline V gene data show CDR1 as SGHNT and CDR2 as YENEEA. The CDR3 region is CASSLGGTANYEQYF. The CDR3 nucleotides are TGTGCCAGCAGCTTAGGCGGGACGGCTAACTACGAGCAGTACTTC.

The V call is TRBV5-1, the J call TRBJ1-1; D may be TRBD1 (5 bases). The germline V and J ends were trimmed by 5 bases and 6 bases, with 17 bases remaining between them. Per the germline V gene, CDR1 is SGHRS and CDR2 is YFSETQ. The CDR3 has 14 amino acids. The CDR3 region is CASSPWAGHAEAFF. The CDR3 nucleotides read TGCGCCAGCAGTCCGTGGGCCGGACATGCTGAAGCTTTCTTT.

The CDR3 coding sequence is TGTGTCAGAAGCTTACCTAGCGGGAGGAATTTTTTCTACGAGCAGTACTTC. Amino acid sequence: CVRSLPSGRNFFYEQYF. The chain has TRBV7-5 and TRBJ2-7; the table's D call, TRBD2, was not checked against the DNA. TRBV7-5 is shown as a pseudogene. This CDR3 spans 17 amino acids.

The chain is built from TRBV9 and TRBJ1-2; D uncertain. CDR1 SGDLS and CDR2 YYNGEE come from the germline V gene. The CDR3 sequence is 14 residues long. The V end lost 2 bases, the J end lost 7 bases, and 15 bases lay between the germline ends. Written as DNA, the CDR3 is TGTGCCAGCAGCGTCCCCCACGGGGTAGGTGGCTACACCTTC. Protein product: CASSVPHGVGGYTF.

This clone was seen only once. The chain has TRBV10-3 and TRBJ2-7, with D maybe TRBD1 (6 bases). V was clipped by 0 bases and J by 4 bases, with 16 bases between them. CDR1 and CDR2 from the germline V gene are ENHRY and SYGVKD. The CDR3 runs to 16 residues. As DNA, the CDR3 is TGTGCCATCAGTGAGTCGGGGCAGGGGAGACCTTACGAGCAGTACTTC. Its protein is CAISESGQGRPYEQYF.

This clone was counted a few times. The chain combines TRBV13 with TRBJ2-2; TRBD2 might be the D (5 bases). Between the trimmed V and J ends, which lost 5 bases and 6 bases, there was a span of 19 bases. Germline CDR1 reads PRHDT; CDR2 reads FYEKMQ (reference sequence). This CDR3 is built from 16 residues. The CDR3 spells CASSPRAPLVPGELFF. The CDR3 DNA reads TGTGCCAGCAGCCCGCGGGCCCCCCTCGTCCCCGGGGAGCTGTTTTTT.

The rearrangement links TRBV9 to TRBJ2-1, with TRBD2 matching 12 bases. Germline V lookup: CDR1 SGDLS, CDR2 YYNGEE. V lost 7 bases, J lost 8 bases, and 19 bases stayed unmatched. The CDR3 is 18 amino acids. This CDR3 is CASDQATSLAGGVDEQFF. The CDR3 nucleotides are TGTGCCAGCGACCAGGCGACCTCACTAGCGGGGGGCGTAGATGAGCAGTTCTTC.

This chain uses TRBV7-2 with TRBJ2-7; 9 bases are a match to TRBD1. Germline loops: CDR1 SGHTA, CDR2 FQGNSA. With 5 bases clipped from V and 2 bases from J, the junction kept 7 bases outside the gene matches. The CDR3 loop spans 15 amino acids. The CDR3 nucleotides read TGTGCCAGCAGCCCTGAAGGGACAGGGACCTACGAGCAGTACTTC. Protein sequence: CASSPEGTGTYEQYF.

This clone has just one count. V gene TRBV6-5 combines with J gene TRBJ2-7; 7 bases match TRBD2. Germline assignment: CDR1 MNHEY and CDR2 SVGAGI. The CDR3 length is 13 residues. Trimming cost V 3 bases and J 5 bases; bases outside gene matches: 4. The CDR3 DNA reads as TGTGCCAGCAGTTATGGGAGGGGAAACGAGCAGTACTTC. As protein: CASSYGRGNEQYF.

The V gene is TRBV24-1, the J gene TRBJ1-5, with D uncertain. The CDR3 consists of 15 residues. Trimming removed 0 bases at V and 1 base at J, with 6 bases between. Germline-derived CDR1 and CDR2 are KGHDR and SFDVKD. The CDR3 coding sequence is TGTGCCACCAGTGATTTGCCAGAAAGCAATCAGCCCCAGCATTTT. It codes for CATSDLPESNQPQHF.

V is TRBV24-1 and J is TRBJ2-1; TRBD1 aligns across 7 bases. This CDR3 is built from 12 residues. Germline V gives CDR1 KGHDR, CDR2 SFDVKD. J was trimmed by 15 bases and V by 6 bases; bases with no gene match: 10. The DNA for the CDR3 is TGTGCCACCAGTAACCCGGGACAGAGGCCGTTCTTC. Translating gives CATSNPGQRPFF.

The V and J genes are TRBV3-1 (or the pseudogene TRBV3-2) and TRBJ2-3; weak D call: TRBD2 (5 bases). The CDR3 extends over 15 amino acids. The V end lost 5 bases, the J end lost 0 bases, and 12 bases lay between the germline ends. Per the germline V gene, CDR1 is LGHDT and CDR2 is YNNKEL (reference sequence). The CDR3 protein is CASSSTRSSTDTQYF. The CDR3 coding sequence is TGTGCCAGCAGCTCCACTAGGTCTAGCACAGATACGCAGTATTTT.

There are many counts of this clone. CDR3 amino acids: CASSQDLPGQGGLFGHSPLHF. The CDR3 DNA follows: TGCGCCAGCAGCCAAGACCTCCCGGGACAGGGTGGCTTATTCGGTCATTCACCCCTCCACTTT. The chain joins TRBV4-3 to TRBJ1-6, with 9 bases aligning to TRBD1. CDR3 length: 21 amino acids. V lost 0 bases, J lost 8 bases, and 20 bases stayed unmatched. The V gene's germline CDR1 is LGHNA and CDR2 YSLEER.

This chain uses TRBV30 with TRBJ1-2; TRBD1 matches 7 bases. The length of the CDR3 is 13 residues. Unmatched junction bases numbered 6, after V lost 4 bases and J lost 4 bases. CDR1 is GTSNPN and CDR2 is SVGIG in the germline V gene (reference sequence). This chain's CDR3 is CAWTLTGPYGYTF. The CDR3 nucleotides are TGTGCCTGGACCCTGACAGGGCCCTATGGCTACACCTTC.

V gene TRBV28 combines with J gene TRBJ2-5; 8 bases line up with TRBD1. V lost 11 bases to trimming and J lost 2 bases; unmatched junction nucleotides: 7. CDR3 length equals 13 residues. Germline loops: CDR1 MDHEN, CDR2 SYDVKM. The CDR3 spells CAAGGQVQETQYF. In DNA, the CDR3 is TGTGCCGCAGGGGGACAGGTACAAGAGACCCAGTACTTC.

This clone has only a few counts. This chain uses TRBV7-9 with TRBJ1-5; D not resolved. The ends were cut back, 1 base at V and 0 bases at J, with 4 bases in the middle. CDR3 length equals 14 residues. CDR1 and CDR2 from the germline V gene are SEHNR and FQNEAQ (reference sequence). The CDR3 DNA reads TGTGCCAGCAGCTTAGACTATAGCAATCAGCCCCAGCATTTT. Protein sequence: CASSLDYSNQPQHF.

The chain employs TRBV3-1 (or the pseudogene TRBV3-2) and TRBJ1-2; 9 bases match TRBD1. V shed 1 base and J 4 bases; nucleotides not matched to a gene: 7. Looked up from germline, CDR1 is LGHDT and CDR2 is YNNKEL (reference sequence). The CDR3 is made up of 16 amino acids. CDR3 nucleotide sequence: TGTGCCAGCAGCCAAGGGGGACAGGGCGATCTCTATGGCTACACCTTC. Amino acids: CASSQGGQGDLYGYTF.

This clone was recorded once. V is TRBV6-6 and J is TRBJ1-5, with 7 bases that match TRBD1. CDR1 is MNHNY and CDR2 is SVGAGI in the germline V gene (reference sequence). The CDR3 runs 16 residues. V dropped 0 bases and J dropped 3; count of bases not matched to a gene: 5. In DNA form, the CDR3 reads TGTGCCAGCAGTTACTCGGGACAGACGACCAATCAGCCCCAGCATTTT. Its protein product is CASSYSGQTTNQPQHF.

This sequence joins TRBV7-9 and TRBJ1-1, with D tentatively TRBD1 (5 bases). The CDR3 is 15 residues long. The germline V and J ends were trimmed by 2 bases and 2 bases, with 12 bases remaining between them. Per the germline V gene, CDR1 is SEHNR and CDR2 is FQNEAQ (reference sequence). CDR3 in amino acids: CASSLRFDSNTEAFF. CDR3 bases: TGTGCCAGCAGCTTAAGGTTCGACAGTAACACTGAAGCTTTCTTT.

V and J are TRBV5-6 and TRBJ2-2; D possibly corresponds to TRBD1 (5 bases). Germline V CDR1 and CDR2: SGHDT, YYEEEE. V was cut by 0 bases and J by 4 bases, with 10 bases left in between. This CDR3 contains 15 residues. The CDR3 reads CASSLGGSGTGELFF. The CDR3, as DNA: TGTGCCAGCAGCTTGGGGGGCTCAGGCACCGGGGAGCTGTTTTTT.

The rearrangement uses TRBV7-7 and TRBJ2-3; 11 nucleotides align to TRBD1. The CDR3 length is 16 residues. Looked up from germline, CDR1 is SSHAT and CDR2 is FNYEAQ (reference sequence). DNA of the CDR3: TGTGCTAGCTCACAAGGACAGGGGGCCAGCACAGATACGCAGTATTTT. This codes for CASSQGQGASTDTQYF.

The chain has TRBV2 and TRBJ1-2, with 8 bases matching TRBD1. CDR1 SNHLY and CDR2 FYNNEI come from the germline V gene. There are 15 residues in the CDR3. V shed 4 bases, J shed 1 base, and the junction held 5 bases outside the gene matches. CDR3 loop: CASSVGQGLNYGYTF. The DNA of the CDR3 is TGTGCCAGCAGTGTAGGACAGGGCCTTAACTATGGCTACACCTTC.